Listed here are 14 T cell receptor beta chains from one sample, sequenced in a study of blood T cell repertoires in COVID-19. Data came from immunoSEQ multiplex PCR; TCRdb stores just in-frame clones and leaves some out. This sample has around 260,000 clones; less than 90% occur once, and the top ten carry 4.2%. Sequenced input: peripheral blood. All receptors come from a man between 60 and 70 years old with acute or convalescent COVID-19.

The V and J genes are TRBV24-1 and TRBJ2-2; 9 nucleotides match TRBD1. Per germline, CDR1 KGHDR and CDR2 SFDVKD. The CDR3 runs to 16 residues. Losses at the gene ends were 3 bases for V and 5 bases for J; bases not matched to a gene: 6. The CDR3 nucleotides are TGTGCCACCAGTGATCCGGGACAGGGAGTTACCGGGGAGCTGTTTTTT. This translates into CATSDPGQGVTGELFF.

The genes are TRBV5-4 and TRBJ2-5, with 7 bases that match TRBD2. Per the germline V gene, CDR1 is SGHNT and CDR2 is YYREEE (reference sequence). Trimming cost V 0 bases and J 5 bases; bases outside gene matches: 10. The CDR3 spans 16 residues. The CDR3 nucleotides read TGTGCCAGCAGCTTGGCCTTTGGCGGGAGTGCCGAGACCCAGTACTTC. It translates to CASSLAFGGSAETQYF.

The V and J genes are TRBV2 and TRBJ2-1; 13 bases are a match to TRBD2. J was trimmed by 4 bases and V by 4 bases; bases with no gene match: 7. The CDR3 length is 17 residues. CDR1 SNHLY and CDR2 FYNNEI come from the germline V gene. For the CDR3, the DNA is TGTGCCAGCAGTGTCTATGGGACTAGCGGGACTTACAATGAGCAGTTCTTC. Amino acids: CASSVYGTSGTYNEQFF.

The chain employs TRBV5-6 and TRBJ1-2, with D possibly TRBD1 on 5 matching bases. V was trimmed by 5 bases and J by 3 bases, leaving 20 bases between them. CDR1 and CDR2 from the germline V gene are SGHDT and YYEEEE. This CDR3 has 16 amino acids. CDR3 protein: CASSWTDGGGDYGYTF. In DNA form, the CDR3 reads TGTGCCAGCAGTTGGACGGACGGGGGAGGAGACTATGGCTACACCTTC. Full variable domain (rest looked up from reference TRBV5-6 and TRBJ1-2): DAGVTQSPTHLIKTRGQQVTLRCSPKSGHDTVSWYQQALGQGPQFIFQYYEEEERQRGNFPDRFSGHQFPNYSSELNVNALLLGDSALYLCASSWTDGGGDYGYTFGSGTRLTVV.

This chain connects TRBV19 to TRBJ1-6, with TRBD1 matching 9 bases. The CDR3 consists of 15 residues. Germline V gene data show CDR1 as LNHDA and CDR2 as SQIVND (reference sequence). V shed 0 bases and J 7 bases; nucleotides not matched to a gene: 1. CDR3 DNA: TGTGCCAGTAGTATAGAGGGGACAGGGAATTCACCCCTCCACTTT. Its translation: CASSIEGTGNSPLHF.

The J gene is TRBJ1-1, the V gene TRBV7-9; no clear D. The CDR3 is 17 amino acids. Germline V lookup: CDR1 SEHNR, CDR2 FQNEAQ (reference sequence). V lost 4 bases and J 1 base, leaving 19 bases between the germline ends. CDR3 DNA sequence: TGTGCCAGCAGCTCTCTTATCATTTTGACGGGGAACACTGAAGCTTTCTTT. Protein product: CASSSLIILTGNTEAFF.

This chain links TRBV6-5 with TRBJ2-1; TRBD1 aligns across 10 bases. The germline V gene encodes CDR1 MNHEY and CDR2 SVGAGI. The CDR3 runs 14 residues. Trimming took 4 bases from V and 6 from J; bases not matched to a gene: 3. CDR3: CASSSGTGVNEQFF. The CDR3 region has the DNA TGTGCCAGCAGTTCCGGGACAGGGGTCAATGAGCAGTTCTTC.

This clone was seen only once. The chain links TRBV9 to TRBJ2-7; 8 nucleotides match TRBD1. Germline V gives CDR1 SGDLS, CDR2 YYNGEE. This CDR3 has 15 residues. The trim removed 3 bases at V and 4 bases at J, leaving 9 bases unmatched. The chain's CDR3 is CASSEGPGGQYEQYF. CDR3 nucleotide sequence: TGTGCCAGCAGCGAAGGCCCAGGGGGCCAGTACGAGCAGTACTTC.

This clone was detected only once. The J gene is TRBJ2-1, the V gene TRBV7-8, with 9 positions matching TRBD2. The CDR3 length is 18 residues. CDR1 and CDR2 from the germline V gene are SGHVS and FQNEAQ. J was trimmed by 0 bases and V by 1 base; bases with no gene match: 7. For the CDR3, the DNA is TGTGCCAGCAGCTTAGGAAGCGGGGGGACGAGCTCCTACAATGAGCAGTTCTTC. Translated, it gives CASSLGSGGTSSYNEQFF.

V gene TRBV19 combines with J gene TRBJ2-5; maybe TRBD2 (6 bases). The V gene's germline CDR1 is LNHDA and CDR2 SQIVND (reference sequence). The V end was cut by 5 bases, the J end by 4 bases, with 17 bases between. This CDR3 region has 15 residues. The CDR3 region is CASSPSWGAGETQYF. CDR3 sequence (DNA): TGTGCCAGTAGTCCTTCATGGGGAGCGGGAGAGACCCAGTACTTC. Full variable domain (missing parts from reference TRBV19 and TRBJ2-5): DGGITQSPKYLFRKEGQNVTLSCEQNLNHDAMYWYRQDPGQGLRLIYYSQIVNDFQKGDIAEGYSVSREKKESFPLTVTSAQKNPTAFYLCASSPSWGAGETQYFGPGTRLLVL.

This clone turned up a few times. The CDR3 region is CASSLGGEANSPLHF. The CDR3 region has the DNA TGCGCCAGCAGCTTGGGAGGAGAAGCGAATTCACCCCTCCACTTT. The V and J genes are TRBV5-1 and TRBJ1-6; no reliable D call. The CDR3 contains 15 residues. CDR1 and CDR2 (germline): SGHRS, YFSETQ. The V and J ends lost 0 bases and 7 bases respectively, with 11 bases between them.

The gene calls are TRBV6-6 and TRBJ2-7; 10 nucleotides line up with TRBD2. The germline V gene encodes CDR1 MNHNY and CDR2 SVGAGI (reference sequence). The J segment lost 2 bases and the V segment lost 5 bases, leaving 15 bases of the junction unmatched. The CDR3 length is 18 residues. DNA of the CDR3: TGTGCCAGCAGTCTCATCATACCACCGGGACTAGCGCCCTACGAGCAGTACTTC. Its protein product is CASSLIIPPGLAPYEQYF.

This clone appeared a few times. V gene TRBV28 combines with J gene TRBJ1-5, with D maybe TRBD1 (5 bases). V dropped 3 bases and J dropped 7 bases, with 16 bases sitting between them. The CDR3 extends over 15 amino acids. Germline CDR1 MDHEN, CDR2 SYDVKM. This chain's CDR3 is CASSLSGRTRQPQHF. The CDR3, as DNA: TGTGCCAGCAGTTTGTCGGGCAGGACAAGGCAGCCCCAGCATTTT. Variable domain in full (rest from reference TRBV28 and TRBJ1-5): DVKVTQSSRYLVKRTGEKVFLECVQDMDHENMFWYRQDPGLGLRLIYFSYDVKMKEKGDIPEGYSVSREKKERFSLILESASTNQTSMYLCASSLSGRTRQPQHFGDGTRLSIL.

V usage is TRBV10-3 and J usage is TRBJ2-1; TRBD2 matches at 9 bases. CDR1 is ENHRY and CDR2 is SYGVKD in the germline V gene. The V gene end was trimmed by 3 bases and the J gene end by 5 bases; junction bases not matched to a gene: 8. The length of the CDR3 is 16 residues. In DNA, the CDR3 is TGTGCCATCAGTGACCCGGGAGCGGGGGGCGACAATGAGCAGTTCTTC. This sequence encodes CAISDPGAGGDNEQFF.